This T cell receptor beta chain was sequenced in a study of blood T cell repertoires in COVID-19. Background on the study: Nucleic acid was either cDNA or gDNA, and it came from T cells, B-cell-depleted T cells, or PBMCs.

In the original processing: Amplifying reference gene primers gave estimates of nucleated cell counts. The data were produced by immunoSEQ multiplex PCR, yet TCRdb's version contains in-frame clones alone and is incomplete. V and J calls plus clone size are reproduced from that table; the DNA served to infer D and trimming. This table has under 150,000 clones, around 89% appearing once. Germline assignment: CDR1 KGHSH and CDR2 LQKENI. The CDR3 consists of 16 residues. V was shortened by 3 bases and J by 6 bases, with 18 bases between the two germline ends. The TCR was taken from a woman aged 25 to 39 with acute COVID-19. The sequenced material came from PBMCs or T cells enriched from blood (not recorded which). V gene TRBV18 combines with J gene TRBJ2-1; the D gene is possibly TRBD2 (6 bases). The CDR3 sequence: CASSPMGGLAFNEQFF. CDR3 DNA: TGTGCCAGCTCACCTATGGGGGGACTCGCCTTCAATGAGCAGTTCTTC.